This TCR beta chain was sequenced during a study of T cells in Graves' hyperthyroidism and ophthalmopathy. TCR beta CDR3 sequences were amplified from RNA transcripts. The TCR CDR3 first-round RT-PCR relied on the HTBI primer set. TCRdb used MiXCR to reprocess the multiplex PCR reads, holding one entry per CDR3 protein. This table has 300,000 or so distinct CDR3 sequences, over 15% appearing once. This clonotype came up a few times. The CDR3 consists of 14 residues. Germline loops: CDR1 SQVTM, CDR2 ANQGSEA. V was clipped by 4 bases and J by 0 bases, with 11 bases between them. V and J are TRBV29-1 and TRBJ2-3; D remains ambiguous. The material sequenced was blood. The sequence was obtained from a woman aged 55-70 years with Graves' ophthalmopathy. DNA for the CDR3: TGCAGCGTTGGGCGGAGCTCTAGCACAGATACGCAGTATTTT. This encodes CSVGRSSSTDTQYF.